Below, one T cell receptor (beta chain) is given with its context. The DNA ends 3 residues before the CDR3 does, and the rest of the CDR3 is filled in from the germline J gene. This record comes from a study of T cells in women clearing cervical HPV infection. CDR3 size: 11 residues. From germline, CDR1 is SGHTA and CDR2 FQGNSA. The V end was cut by 8 bases, the J end by 6 bases, with 10 bases between. Only in-frame clones appear in the TCRdb table, and some are missing; sequencing was by immunoSEQ multiplex PCR. The sample includes tens of thousands of clones. The sequence came from a woman between 18 and 70 years old with a cervical HPV16 infection that either progressed to CIN3+ or cleared (not recorded which). The sequenced material came from blood buffy coat. This chain uses TRBV7-2 with TRBJ2-5; D gene uncertain. CDR3 in amino acids: CASGYGQTQYF. The covered CDR3 bases are TGTGCCAGCGGGTATGGGCAGACC.